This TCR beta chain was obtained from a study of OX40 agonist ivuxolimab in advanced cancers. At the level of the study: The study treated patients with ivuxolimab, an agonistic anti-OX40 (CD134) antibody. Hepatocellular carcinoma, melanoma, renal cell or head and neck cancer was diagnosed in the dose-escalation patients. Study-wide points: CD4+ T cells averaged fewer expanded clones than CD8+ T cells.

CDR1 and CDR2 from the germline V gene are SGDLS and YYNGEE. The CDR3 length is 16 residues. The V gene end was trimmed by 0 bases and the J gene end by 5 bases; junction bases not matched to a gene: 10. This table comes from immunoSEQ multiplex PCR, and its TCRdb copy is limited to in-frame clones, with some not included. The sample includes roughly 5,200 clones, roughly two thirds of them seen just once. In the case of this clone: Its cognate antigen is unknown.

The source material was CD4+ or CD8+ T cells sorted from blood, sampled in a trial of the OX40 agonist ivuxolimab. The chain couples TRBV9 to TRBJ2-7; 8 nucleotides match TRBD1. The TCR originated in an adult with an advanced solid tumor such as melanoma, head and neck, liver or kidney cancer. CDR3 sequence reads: CASSVGPGTGVHEQYF. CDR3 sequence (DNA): TGTGCCAGCAGCGTAGGACCCGGGACAGGCGTCCACGAGCAGTACTTC.